This TCR beta chain emerged from a study of T cells in Graves' hyperthyroidism and ophthalmopathy. Amplified regions were TCR beta CDR3 sequences from RNA transcripts. HTBI primers were used for first-round RT-PCR of the TCR CDR3. TCRdb processed the multiplex PCR reads anew with MiXCR; each CDR3 protein has one entry. Of more than 550,000 distinct CDR3 sequences in the sample, under 20% were seen once. This clonotype was detected only once. The CDR3 runs to 16 residues. Germline V gene sequence: CDR1 SGHNT, CDR2 YYREEE (reference sequence). Trimming took 6 bases from V and 7 from J, leaving 24 bases between them.

The chain carries TRBV5-4 and TRBJ2-3, with D possibly matching TRBD1 (7 bases). Material: blood. This TCR was recovered from a woman between 45 and 65 years old with Graves' hyperthyroidism that later progressed to Graves' ophthalmopathy. The CDR3, as DNA: TGTGCCAGCAACCCCAACCCCAGGGGGGCTACTCATACGCAGTATTTT. Translated: CASNPNPRGATHTQYF.